The rows below give T cell receptor beta chains drawn from one sample of a study of T cell responses to AZD1222 COVID-19 vaccine. Produced via immunoSEQ multiplex PCR; TCRdb's table is partial and in-frame only. The table shows more than 110,000 clones, with approximately 90% occurring only once. The specimen comprised peripheral blood, sampled on day 0 of AZD1222 vaccination. All receptors derive from an adult in good health. Each CDR3 is given with its conserved first and last residue. Each record gives: CDR3 protein, J gene, V gene.

CDR3aa: CASSLIVGSRPYEQYF; j_gene: TRBJ2-7; v_gene: TRBV28
CDR3aa: CASSPEGGAYEQYF; j_gene: TRBJ2-7; v_gene: TRBV7-9
CDR3aa: CASSPSTQRTGGAGYTF; j_gene: TRBJ1-2; v_gene: TRBV6-6
CDR3aa: CACRDDGIYEQYF; j_gene: TRBJ2-7; v_gene: TRBV7-9
CDR3aa: CASSLLPEGLAGESQQYF; j_gene: TRBJ2-7; v_gene: TRBV7-3
CDR3aa: CASSLLGGSTDTQYF; j_gene: TRBJ2-3; v_gene: TRBV5-4
CDR3aa: CASSLAGRQFF; j_gene: TRBJ2-1; v_gene: TRBV7-2
CDR3aa: CASSLGQGAVQPQHF; j_gene: TRBJ1-5; v_gene: TRBV7-9
CDR3aa: CASSRGQGAQNEQFF; j_gene: TRBJ2-1; v_gene: TRBV7-7
CDR3aa: CASRSYGSTDTQYF; j_gene: TRBJ2-3; v_gene: TRBV7-9
CDR3aa: CAIRGGGTGANVLTF; j_gene: TRBJ2-6; v_gene: TRBV10-3
CDR3aa: CSVEGTSGAYEQYF; j_gene: TRBJ2-7; v_gene: TRBV29-1
CDR3aa: CASSDRLYNQPQHF; j_gene: TRBJ1-5; v_gene: TRBV2
CDR3aa: CASSDRRGYGYTF; j_gene: TRBJ1-2; v_gene: TRBV5-4
CDR3aa: CASSYLRGEAFF; j_gene: TRBJ1-1; v_gene: TRBV6-5
CDR3aa: CASSIPGRGNQPQHF; j_gene: TRBJ1-5; v_gene: TRBV19
CDR3aa: CASSSQAVGPERPNSPLHF; j_gene: TRBJ1-6; v_gene: TRBV5-6
CDR3aa: CASSLRTKYEQYF; j_gene: TRBJ2-7; v_gene: TRBV12-3/TRBV12-4
CDR3aa: CASSFWGQHNEQFF; j_gene: TRBJ2-1; v_gene: TRBV27
CDR3aa: CAWNFDRATQTGANVLTF; j_gene: TRBJ2-6; v_gene: TRBV30
CDR3aa: CASSSDRAGNTIYF; j_gene: TRBJ1-3; v_gene: TRBV7-2
CDR3aa: CASSQGGGYEQYF; j_gene: TRBJ2-7; v_gene: TRBV4-2
CDR3aa: CASGTGSSYEQYF; j_gene: TRBJ2-7; v_gene: TRBV27
CDR3aa: CASSLAAGAYEQYF; j_gene: TRBJ2-7; v_gene: TRBV7-8
CDR3aa: CASSQGQPEQYF; j_gene: TRBJ2-7; v_gene: TRBV12-3/TRBV12-4
CDR3aa: CASSSTGTPPYEQYF; j_gene: TRBJ2-7; v_gene: TRBV18
CDR3aa: CASSIGTGGNQPQHF; j_gene: TRBJ1-5; v_gene: TRBV6-5
CDR3aa: CASSRGLARSGGEQFF; j_gene: TRBJ2-1; v_gene: TRBV11-3
CDR3aa: CASSLYSYTEAFF; j_gene: TRBJ1-1; v_gene: TRBV11-1
CDR3aa: CASSQDRSGSGTEAFF; j_gene: TRBJ1-1; v_gene: TRBV4-3
CDR3aa: CASSWTGSYEQYF; j_gene: TRBJ2-7; v_gene: TRBV19
CDR3aa: CASMAGRADTQYF; j_gene: TRBJ2-3; v_gene: TRBV5-1
CDR3aa: CASSQDPRFPRDGSANYGYTF; j_gene: TRBJ1-2; v_gene: TRBV3-1/TRBV3-2
CDR3aa: CASSLAPTGSNQPQHF; j_gene: TRBJ1-5; v_gene: TRBV5-1
CDR3aa: CATTTLGGQPQHF; j_gene: TRBJ1-5; v_gene: TRBV12-5
CDR3aa: CASSLYQGILNTEAFF; j_gene: TRBJ1-1; v_gene: TRBV28
CDR3aa: CASSPGTSGSYEQYF; j_gene: TRBJ2-7; v_gene: TRBV6-5
CDR3aa: CASSQDLGSYYEQYF; j_gene: TRBJ2-7; v_gene: TRBV4-3
CDR3aa: CASRGTAGSNQPQHF; j_gene: TRBJ1-5; v_gene: TRBV27
CDR3aa: CASSWRESTDTQYF; j_gene: TRBJ2-3; v_gene: TRBV28
CDR3aa: CASSDSTWGGYTF; j_gene: TRBJ1-2; v_gene: TRBV6-4
CDR3aa: CASSFGWNNQPQHF; j_gene: TRBJ1-5; v_gene: TRBV5-6
CDR3aa: CASSSSSGKYEQYF; j_gene: TRBJ2-7; v_gene: TRBV7-2
CDR3aa: CASSYQGPDYGYTF; j_gene: TRBJ1-2; v_gene: TRBV7-9
CDR3aa: CASSQVGWGRVNTGELFF; j_gene: TRBJ2-2; v_gene: TRBV4-2
CDR3aa: CATGGGSDTQYF; j_gene: TRBJ2-3; v_gene: TRBV6-5
CDR3aa: CATSDLSPLTGELFF; j_gene: TRBJ2-2; v_gene: TRBV24-1
CDR3aa: CARGGFSNQPQHF; j_gene: TRBJ1-5; v_gene: TRBV21-1
CDR3aa: CAAGLAGGSAGELFF; j_gene: TRBJ2-2; v_gene: TRBV3-1/TRBV3-2
CDR3aa: CASSFAPKSEAFF; j_gene: TRBJ1-1; v_gene: TRBV7-3
CDR3aa: CAWKESFPTDTQYF; j_gene: TRBJ2-3; v_gene: TRBV30
CDR3aa: CASSASGTGNSPLHF; j_gene: TRBJ1-6; v_gene: TRBV28
CDR3aa: CSASGGPVFDSPLHF; j_gene: TRBJ1-6; v_gene: TRBV20-1